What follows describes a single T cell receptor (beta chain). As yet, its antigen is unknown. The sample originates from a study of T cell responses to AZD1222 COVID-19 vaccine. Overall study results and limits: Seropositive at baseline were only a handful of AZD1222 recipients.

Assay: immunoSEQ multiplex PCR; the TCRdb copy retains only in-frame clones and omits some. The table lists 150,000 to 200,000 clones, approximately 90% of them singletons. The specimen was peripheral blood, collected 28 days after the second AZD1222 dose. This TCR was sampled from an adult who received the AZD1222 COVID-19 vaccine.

The CDR3 region is CASNQATSYNEQFF. The CDR3, as DNA: TGTGCCAGCAATCAGGCTACTTCTTACAATGAGCAGTTCTTC. The chain joins TRBV28 to TRBJ2-1; no clear D. Trimming took off 7 bases at V and 4 bases at J, with 14 bases between the two ends. The CDR3 extends over 14 amino acids. Germline V gives CDR1 MDHEN, CDR2 SYDVKM.